This T cell receptor beta chain was identified during a study of blood T cells in healthy people across ages. Points from the study as a whole: Donor CMV infection status was unknown, possibly confounding age-related changes in expanded clonotypes. Naive CD4+ cell counts and diversity both ran higher in long-lived than in aged donors. Observed TCR beta diversity per million T cells went down as age went up. This fall followed a roughly linear course with age.

The CDR3 contains 17 residues. Germline lookup yields CDR1 LGHNA and CDR2 YNFKEQ. Then a second PCR, running about 6 to 11 cycles, was carried out with a sample-barcoded 5' primer and a J-beta primer mix. Template switching added a 12-random-nucleotide identifier to every cDNA molecule. TCRdb passed the 5' RACE reads through MiXCR, listing each CDR3 protein once. The sample has 650,000 to 1,000,000 distinct CDR3 sequences, 30% to 45% seen once; the top ten hold 10% to 15%. This clonotype was seen a handful of times. Its antigen is not identified. The gene calls are TRBV4-2 and TRBJ2-1; 12 nucleotides match TRBD2. The J call is doubtful: the DNA matches TRBJ2-7 better. This clonotype originated in a young man in good health. The sequenced sample consisted of blood. CDR3 sequence (DNA): TGTGCCAGCAGCCTCAGACTAGCGGGGGCCTCCTACAATGAGCAGTACTTC. Translating gives CASSLRLAGASYNEQYF.